A single T cell receptor beta chain is shown here with its context. These data belong to a study of OX40 agonist ivuxolimab in advanced cancers. Overall study context: Patients were under 90% male with ages roughly 20 to 85, mean 60.

Germline V CDR1 and CDR2: MGHDK, SYGVNS. The germline V and J ends were trimmed by 5 bases and 1 base, with 8 bases remaining between them. The CDR3 totals 13 residues. Method: immunoSEQ multiplex PCR; TCRdb's copy keeps in-frame clones and lacks some. The repertoire consists of 52,000 or so clones, with 85% occurring once and the leading ten covering under 3.5%. This TCR came from an adult with an advanced solid tumor such as melanoma, head and neck, liver or kidney cancer. The sample here was CD4+ or CD8+ T cells sorted from blood, taken in a trial of the OX40 agonist ivuxolimab. The chain uses TRBV25-1 and TRBJ2-5; possibly TRBD1 for D (5 bases). CDR3 protein: CASSSDSQETQYF. The CDR3 DNA is TGTGCCAGCAGTTCTGACAGCCAAGAGACCCAGTACTTC.